Below, 32 T cell receptor beta chains from the same sample are listed, as sequenced in a study of identical twins. TCRdb analysed the 5' RACE reads with MiXCR anew, one entry per CDR3 protein. The profile shows fewer than 900,000 distinct CDR3 sequences, 15% to 20% of them singletons. The data also belong to a second study, concerning T cells expressing NK-cell markers.

Sequenced: PBMCs. The source of these receptors is a woman aged 18-30 years in good health.

The rearrangement joins TRBV6-2 or TRBV6-3 to TRBJ2-3; TRBD2 aligns across 11 bases. With V trimmed by 6 bases and J by 7 bases, 9 bases remained unmatched. The CDR3 contains 15 residues. The V gene's germline CDR1 is MNHEY and CDR2 SVGEGT. Here the CDR3 DNA reads TGTGCCAGCAGCAAGCAACTAGCGGGAGCTTATACGCAGTATTTT. Protein: CASSKQLAGAYTQYF.

This clonotype was observed a few times. The chain carries TRBV5-1 and TRBJ1-1; D uncertain. V was cut by 4 bases and J by 7 bases, with 8 bases left in between. Germline CDR1 reads SGHRS; CDR2 reads YFSETQ. The CDR3 runs to 11 residues. As DNA, the CDR3 is TGCGCCAGCAGCCGAGAGGGTGAAGCTTTCTTT. Protein: CASSREGEAFF.

The V call is TRBV3-1, the J call TRBJ2-1; 9 bases line up with TRBD2. The germline V gene has CDR1 LGHDT and CDR2 YNNKEL (reference sequence). V was pared by 1 base and J by 5 bases, with 6 bases of the junction left unmatched. This CDR3 spans 16 amino acids. CDR3 sequence (DNA): TGTGCCAGCAGCCAAGGGGTTAGCGGGAGCGACAATGAGCAGTTCTTC. This translates into CASSQGVSGSDNEQFF.

This sequence joins TRBV12-5 and TRBJ1-5, with D possibly TRBD1 on 5 matching bases. The CDR3 extends over 15 amino acids. V was trimmed by 5 bases and J by 2 bases, leaving 13 bases between them. CDR1 is LGHNT, CDR2 FRNRAP, per germline. CDR3 protein: CASGASGGGNQPQHF. The CDR3, as DNA: TGTGCTAGTGGTGCTAGTGGGGGTGGCAATCAGCCCCAGCATTTT.

This clonotype was observed a handful of times. The V gene is TRBV20-1, the J gene TRBJ1-6; the match to TRBD1 covers 9 bases. CDR1 DFQATT and CDR2 SNEGSKA come from the germline V gene (reference sequence). This CDR3 has 14 residues. The J segment lost 7 bases and the V segment lost 6 bases, leaving 7 bases of the junction unmatched. This CDR3 is CSALGQGRNSPLHF. The CDR3 nucleotides are TGCAGTGCACTGGGACAGGGAAGGAATTCACCCCTCCACTTT.

The chain recombines TRBV4-3 with TRBJ2-7, with TRBD2 matching over 9 bases. J lost 5 bases, V lost 1 base, and 3 bases had no gene match. The CDR3 consists of 14 residues. Germline assignment: CDR1 LGHNA and CDR2 YSLEER. The CDR3 protein is CASSQGLAVDEQYF. In DNA form, the CDR3 reads TGCGCCAGCAGCCAAGGACTAGCGGTGGACGAGCAGTACTTC.

This clonotype was seen more than once but under ten times. The chain joins TRBV5-1 to TRBJ2-1; TRBD2 matches at 7 bases. Germline CDR1 is SGHRS and CDR2 is YFSETQ. Trimming cost V 2 bases and J 7 bases; bases outside gene matches: 9. This CDR3 region has 15 residues. Here the CDR3 DNA reads TGCGCCAGCAGCTTCGTGGTAGCGGGTCTTAATGAGCAGTTCTTC. Translating gives CASSFVVAGLNEQFF. Drawing the rest from reference TRBV5-1 and TRBJ2-1, the complete variable domain is KAGVTQTPRYLIKTRGQQVTLSCSPISGHRSVSWYQQTPGQGLQFLFEYFSETQRNKGNFPGRFSGRQFSNSRSEMNVSTLELGDSALYLCASSFVVAGLNEQFFGPGTRLTVL.

The V and J genes are TRBV6-2 or TRBV6-3 and TRBJ1-2; D is ambiguous. The CDR3 is 16 residues long. The V and J ends lost 0 bases and 4 bases respectively, with 15 bases between them. CDR1 and CDR2 (germline): MNHEY, SVGEGT. DNA of the CDR3: TGTGCCAGCAGTTACTCGCTATTGAAACAGTTCTATGGCTACACCTTC. Protein product: CASSYSLLKQFYGYTF.

The chain joins TRBV29-1 to TRBJ1-4, with D unresolved. In germline, CDR1 is SQVTM, CDR2 ANQGSEA. This CDR3 is built from 12 residues. Trimming shortened V by 4 bases and J by 12 bases, and 15 bases separated the two germline ends. The chain's CDR3 is CSVAEGTQQLFF. CDR3 sequence (DNA): TGCAGCGTTGCGGAGGGCACACAACAACTGTTTTTT.

The chain joins TRBV5-1 to TRBJ2-5; the D gene could be TRBD1 or TRBD2 (5 bases each). Trimming stripped 5 bases from V and 5 bases from J, with 19 bases between. The CDR3 consists of 15 residues. The germline V gene encodes CDR1 SGHRS and CDR2 YFSETQ. The CDR3 DNA sequence: TGCGCCAGCAGTTTTATGGGGCTGGAGGCCGAGACCCAGTACTTC. Translating gives CASSFMGLEAETQYF.

The chain joins TRBV7-9 to TRBJ2-1, with 10 bases fitting TRBD2. Trimming took 5 bases from V and 8 from J; bases not matched to a gene: 12. The germline V gene encodes CDR1 SEHNR and CDR2 FQNEAQ (reference sequence). The CDR3 is made up of 16 amino acids. The CDR3 spells CASSPSYSGRQDEQFF. CDR3 sequence (DNA): TGTGCCAGCAGCCCGAGCTATAGCGGGAGGCAGGATGAGCAGTTCTTC.

There are a few counts of this clonotype. This rearrangement joins TRBV7-2 to TRBJ2-5; D is undetermined. Germline lookup yields CDR1 SGHTA and CDR2 FQGNSA. The CDR3 sequence is 13 residues long. V lost 6 bases and J 5 bases, leaving 13 bases between the germline ends. CDR3 sequence: CASSRQVDETQYF. Here the CDR3 DNA reads TGTGCCAGCAGTCGTCAGGTCGATGAGACCCAGTACTTC.

The CDR3 region has the DNA TGTGCCAGCAGGAGGAGACACTCCTACAATGAGCAGTTCTTC. Translating it yields CASRRRHSYNEQFF. The rearrangement uses TRBV3-1 and TRBJ2-1; D not certain. The CDR3 contains 14 residues. V was trimmed by 6 bases and J by 0 bases, leaving 9 bases between them. The germline V gene has CDR1 LGHDT and CDR2 YNNKEL (reference sequence).

This chain uses TRBV20-1 with TRBJ2-1; D could derive from TRBD1 or TRBD2 (5 bases each). The CDR3 covers 14 residues. CDR1 and CDR2 (germline): DFQATT, SNEGSKA (reference sequence). The germline V and J ends were trimmed by 3 bases and 3 bases, with 12 bases remaining between them. CDR3 sequence: CSARAGAGYNEQFF. The CDR3 DNA is TGCAGTGCTAGGGCCGGGGCGGGCTACAATGAGCAGTTCTTC.

J is TRBJ2-5 and V is TRBV9; D might be TRBD2 (6 bases). CDR3 length: 14 amino acids. CDR1 is SGDLS and CDR2 is YYNGEE in the germline V gene. The V and J ends lost 0 bases and 4 bases respectively, with 10 bases between them. The CDR3 DNA reads TGTGCCAGCAGCGTAGGTGGGGGAGGAGAGACCCAGTACTTC. Its protein product is CASSVGGGGETQYF.

There are a few counts of this clonotype. The J gene is TRBJ2-5, the V gene TRBV20-1, with 11 bases aligning to TRBD2. CDR3 size: 14 residues. V trimming: 2 bases; J trimming: 5 bases; junction bases outside the gene matches: 4. Per germline, CDR1 DFQATT and CDR2 SNEGSKA (reference sequence). The CDR3 here is CSARPLAGGETQYF. The CDR3 bases are TGCAGTGCTAGACCTCTAGCGGGAGGCGAGACCCAGTACTTC.

This clonotype was seen more than once but under ten times. The CDR3: CAISEGLAGTDTQYF. Here the CDR3 DNA reads TGTGCCATCAGTGAGGGACTAGCCGGGACAGATACGCAGTATTTT. The chain is built from TRBV10-3 and TRBJ2-3, with 8 nucleotides matching TRBD2. This CDR3 spans 15 amino acids. After removal of 2 bases from V and 3 bases from J, the junction contained 4 bases not matched to a gene. The germline V gene encodes CDR1 ENHRY and CDR2 SYGVKD.

V gene TRBV12-3 or TRBV12-4 combines with J gene TRBJ2-6, with D perhaps being TRBD1 or TRBD2 (5 bases each). With 6 bases removed from V and 1 base from J, the gap between germline ends came to 10 bases. The CDR3 sequence is 15 residues long. CDR3 amino acids: CASRRGVSGANVLTF. The CDR3 DNA reads as TGTGCCAGCAGGAGAGGGGTGTCTGGGGCCAACGTCCTGACTTTC.

This clonotype has at least ten counts. This chain joins TRBV19 and TRBJ2-5; D remains ambiguous. V lost 3 bases, J lost 4 bases, and 15 bases lay in between. Germline V gives CDR1 LNHDA, CDR2 SQIVND (reference sequence). The CDR3 contains 15 residues. CDR3 residues: CASSMGTAKPETQYF. CDR3 in DNA: TGTGCCAGTAGTATGGGCACCGCGAAGCCAGAGACCCAGTACTTC.

The V call is TRBV7-2, the J call TRBJ2-7; D gene uncertain. The CDR3 spans 15 residues. Germline V gene sequence: CDR1 SGHTA, CDR2 FQGNSA. Trimming pared 5 bases from V and 6 bases from J, leaving 20 bases between. The CDR3 region is CASSTDSIPLSEQYF. Written as DNA, the CDR3 is TGTGCCAGCAGCACAGACTCCATTCCCCTCTCCGAGCAGTACTTC.

This clonotype was counted a few times. The genes are TRBV12-3 or TRBV12-4 and TRBJ1-2; D is ambiguous. V gave up 3 bases and J gave up 5 bases, with 13 bases separating them. CDR3 length: 14 residues. The CDR3: CASSFSTFEYGYTF. In DNA form, the CDR3 reads TGTGCCAGCAGTTTCTCGACTTTCGAATATGGCTACACCTTC.

This clonotype was found many times. The chain is built from TRBV12-3 or TRBV12-4 and TRBJ2-1, with a weak D call TRBD2 (5 bases). Trimming left V 3 bases short and J 10 bases short, with 10 bases between. The CDR3 has 12 amino acids. In DNA form, the CDR3 reads TGTGCCAGCAGTTTCGGGGTTCGGGAGCAGTTCTTC. Translating it yields CASSFGVREQFF.

The sample holds a few counts of this clonotype. The gene calls are TRBV20-1 and TRBJ2-5; 10 bases align to TRBD1. The V gene's germline CDR1 is DFQATT and CDR2 SNEGSKA (reference sequence). This CDR3 is 15 amino acids long. With V trimmed by 5 bases and J by 4 bases, 10 bases remained unmatched. The CDR3 protein is CSAPIGDRGLETQYF. CDR3 coding DNA: TGCAGTGCTCCCATCGGGGACAGGGGATTAGAGACCCAGTACTTC.

The genes are TRBV20-1 and TRBJ1-5; D uncertain. CDR1 DFQATT and CDR2 SNEGSKA come from the germline V gene (reference sequence). Trimming removed 1 base at V and 7 bases at J, with 8 bases between. CDR3 length: 12 amino acids. CDR3: CSARGETQPQHF. CDR3 DNA: TGCAGTGCTAGAGGGGAGACCCAGCCCCAGCATTTT.

The V and J genes are TRBV21-1 and TRBJ1-1; the tabulated D call, TRBD1, remains unverified against the DNA. TRBV21-1 is assigned pseudogene status. This CDR3 contains 14 residues. CDR3 DNA sequence: TGTGCCGGTCTGTCGACAAATCGAGACACTGAAGCTTTCTTT. As protein: CAGLSTNRDTEAFF.

The J gene is TRBJ2-5, the V gene TRBV12-3 or TRBV12-4, with a possible D match to TRBD2 (5 bases). The CDR3 covers 14 residues. The ends were cut back, 3 bases at V and 5 bases at J, with 13 bases in the middle. CDR3 sequence reads: CASSLRVGSETQYF. CDR3 nucleotides: TGTGCCAGCAGTTTGAGGGTGGGGTCGGAGACCCAGTACTTC.

V and J are TRBV29-1 and TRBJ2-3; D call uncertain. The CDR3 is 12 residues long. Germline CDR1 is SQVTM and CDR2 is ANQGSEA. Deletions cut 3 bases from V and 6 bases from J, with 10 bases between. The CDR3 region is CSVEEAADTQYF. The CDR3, as DNA: TGCAGCGTTGAGGAAGCCGCCGATACGCAGTATTTT.

This sequence joins TRBV3-1 and TRBJ2-5; 10 bases are shared with TRBD1. The CDR3 has 16 residues. From germline, CDR1 is LGHDT and CDR2 YNNKEL (reference sequence). J gave up 4 bases and V 8 bases, and 13 bases lay outside the gene matches. The CDR3 coding sequence is TGTGCCAGCGTCCCCGGGACAGGGGCCTTCGGAGAGACCCAGTACTTC. Protein sequence: CASVPGTGAFGETQYF.

The chain uses TRBV7-2 and TRBJ1-1; D not resolved. Trimming removed 0 bases at V and 2 bases at J, with 10 bases between. Germline lookup yields CDR1 SGHTA and CDR2 FQGNSA. The CDR3 is made up of 15 amino acids. The CDR3 region is CASSLAVQINTEAFF. CDR3 in DNA: TGTGCCAGCAGCTTAGCGGTACAGATTAACACTGAAGCTTTCTTT.

The genes are TRBV6-1 and TRBJ2-5; D may correspond to TRBD1 or TRBD2 (5 bases each). This CDR3 has 15 residues. Trimming took 6 bases from V and 7 from J, leaving 21 bases between them. Looked up from germline, CDR1 is MNHNS and CDR2 is SASEGT. In DNA, the CDR3 is TGTGCCAGCAGCCGGGGCAGCGACAGCCTCGGGACCCAGTACTTC. Protein: CASSRGSDSLGTQYF.

The gene calls are TRBV29-1 and TRBJ2-5; D is unclear. This CDR3 comprises 10 residues. CDR1 is SQVTM and CDR2 is ANQGSEA in the germline V gene. V was cut by 6 bases and J by 1 base, with 3 bases left in between. This CDR3 reads CSVSQETQYF. The CDR3 nucleotides read TGCAGCGTCTCCCAAGAGACCCAGTACTTC.

In its sample, this clonotype was seen many times. This chain joins TRBV12-3 or TRBV12-4 and TRBJ2-7; 9 bases line up with TRBD2. V trimming: 6 bases; J trimming: 0 bases; junction bases outside the gene matches: 12. The CDR3 runs 17 residues. The chain's CDR3 is CASSRGTSPYSSYEQYF. The CDR3 nucleotides read TGTGCCAGCAGCCGGGGGACTAGCCCCTATAGCTCCTACGAGCAGTACTTC.